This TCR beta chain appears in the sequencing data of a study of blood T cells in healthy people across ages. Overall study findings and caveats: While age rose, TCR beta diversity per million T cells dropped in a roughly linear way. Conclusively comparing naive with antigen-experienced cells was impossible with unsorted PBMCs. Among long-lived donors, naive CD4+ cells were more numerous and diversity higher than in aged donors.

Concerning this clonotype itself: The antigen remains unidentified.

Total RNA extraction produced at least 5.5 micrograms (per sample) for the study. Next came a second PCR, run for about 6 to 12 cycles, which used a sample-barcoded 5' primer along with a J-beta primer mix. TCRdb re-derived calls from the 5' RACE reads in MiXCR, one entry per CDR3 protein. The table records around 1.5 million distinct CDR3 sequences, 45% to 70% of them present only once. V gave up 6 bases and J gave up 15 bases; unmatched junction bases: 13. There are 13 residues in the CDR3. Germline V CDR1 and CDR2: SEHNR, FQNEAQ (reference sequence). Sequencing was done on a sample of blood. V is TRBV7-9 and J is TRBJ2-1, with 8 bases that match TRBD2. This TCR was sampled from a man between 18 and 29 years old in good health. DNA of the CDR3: TGTGCCAGCAGTGCCGAACCGGGACTAGAGGCGTTCTTC. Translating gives CASSAEPGLEAFF.